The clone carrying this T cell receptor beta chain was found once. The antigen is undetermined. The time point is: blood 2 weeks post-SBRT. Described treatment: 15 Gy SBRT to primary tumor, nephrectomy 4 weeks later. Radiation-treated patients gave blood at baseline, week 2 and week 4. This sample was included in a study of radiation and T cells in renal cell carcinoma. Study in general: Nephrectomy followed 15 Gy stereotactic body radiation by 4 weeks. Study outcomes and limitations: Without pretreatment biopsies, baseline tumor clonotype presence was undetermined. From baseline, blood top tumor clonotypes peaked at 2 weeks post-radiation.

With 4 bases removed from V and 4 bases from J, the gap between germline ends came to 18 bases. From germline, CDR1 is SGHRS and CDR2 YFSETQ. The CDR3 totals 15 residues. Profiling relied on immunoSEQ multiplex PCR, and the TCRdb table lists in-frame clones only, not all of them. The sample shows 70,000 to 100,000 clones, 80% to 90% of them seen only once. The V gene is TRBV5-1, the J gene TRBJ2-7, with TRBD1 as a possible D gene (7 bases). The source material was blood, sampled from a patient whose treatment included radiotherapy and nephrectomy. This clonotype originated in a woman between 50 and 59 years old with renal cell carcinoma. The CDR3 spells CASSDGRGAGYEQYF. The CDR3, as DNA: TGCGCCAGCAGCGACGGCAGGGGGGCGGGGTACGAGCAGTACTTC. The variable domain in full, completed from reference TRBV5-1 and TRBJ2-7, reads KAGVTQTPRYLIKTRGQQVTLSCSPISGHRSVSWYQQTPGQGLQFLFEYFSETQRNKGNFPGRFSGRQFSNSRSEMNVSTLELGDSALYLCASSDGRGAGYEQYFGPGTRLTVT.